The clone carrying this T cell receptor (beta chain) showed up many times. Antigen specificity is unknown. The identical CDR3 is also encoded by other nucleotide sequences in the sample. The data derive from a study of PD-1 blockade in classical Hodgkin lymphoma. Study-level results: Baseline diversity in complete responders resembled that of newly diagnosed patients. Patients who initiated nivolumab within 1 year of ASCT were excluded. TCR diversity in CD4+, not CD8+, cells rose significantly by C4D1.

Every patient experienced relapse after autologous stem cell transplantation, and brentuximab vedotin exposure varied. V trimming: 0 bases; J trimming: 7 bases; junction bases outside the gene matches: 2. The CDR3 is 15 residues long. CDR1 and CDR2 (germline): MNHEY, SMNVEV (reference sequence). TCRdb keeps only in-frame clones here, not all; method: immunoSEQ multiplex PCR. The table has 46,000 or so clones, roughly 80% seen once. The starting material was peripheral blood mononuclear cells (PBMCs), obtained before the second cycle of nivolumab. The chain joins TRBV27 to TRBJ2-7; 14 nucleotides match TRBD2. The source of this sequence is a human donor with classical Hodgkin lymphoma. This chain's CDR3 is CASSLSGLAGGEQYF. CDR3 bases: TGTGCCAGCAGTTTATCCGGACTAGCGGGAGGAGAGCAGTACTTC.